The next 8 T cell receptor beta chains were all read from a single sample in a study of cytomegalovirus exposure and HLA in healthy donors. Researchers ran the PCR with 60 Vbeta and 13 Jbeta primers. Using immunoSEQ multiplex PCR, the repertoire was profiled, and TCRdb retains in-frame clones only, with some absent. Of about 200,000 clones listed, 82% are singletons. The sequencing sample was made of PBMCs. The receptor set was obtained from a woman aged 35 to 49 in good health and CMV-seronegative.

The rearrangement links TRBV5-6 to TRBJ2-7; 10 bases are a match to TRBD1. CDR1 and CDR2 (germline): SGHDT, YYEEEE. Trimming cost V 4 bases and J 4 bases; bases outside gene matches: 14. The CDR3 runs to 17 residues. CDR3 coding DNA: TGTGCCAGCAGCGACCGGACCTTGACAGGGGGCTCGTACGAGCAGTACTTC. This translates into CASSDRTLTGGSYEQYF.

The gene calls are TRBV21-1 and TRBJ2-1; TRBD1, the table's D call, lacks a check against the DNA. TRBV21-1 is listed as a pseudogene. The CDR3 loop spans 15 amino acids. Written as DNA, the CDR3 is TGTGCCAGCAGCCTAAAGACAGGTGCAGGGGAAGAGCAGTTCTTC. This translates into CASSLKTGAGEEQFF.

The V gene is TRBV19, the J gene TRBJ1-4, with 8 bases matching TRBD1. CDR1 is LNHDA, CDR2 SQIVND, per germline (reference sequence). CDR3 size: 16 residues. J was trimmed by 7 bases and V by 4 bases; bases with no gene match: 11. For the CDR3, the DNA is TGTGCCAGTAGTACAACATCCGGGACAGGAGGTGAAAAACTGTTTTTT. Its protein product is CASSTTSGTGGEKLFF. Full variable domain (outside the CDR3, taken from reference TRBV19 and TRBJ1-4): DGGITQSPKYLFRKEGQNVTLSCEQNLNHDAMYWYRQDPGQGLRLIYYSQIVNDFQKGDIAEGYSVSREKKESFPLTVTSAQKNPTAFYLCASSTTSGTGGEKLFFGSGTQLSVL.

The chain has TRBV7-8 and TRBJ2-4; TRBD1 matches 9 bases. The trim removed 4 bases at V and 2 bases at J, leaving 6 bases unmatched. Germline V gene sequence: CDR1 SGHVS, CDR2 FQNEAQ. The CDR3 covers 16 residues. This chain's CDR3 is CASSSQQGATKNIQYF. The CDR3 DNA reads TGTGCCAGCAGCTCACAACAGGGGGCAACCAAAAACATTCAGTACTTC.

A remark on this clone: The DNA is left out, because the CDR3 cannot be placed on it with certainty; the CDR3 is given as TCRdb lists it. V usage is TRBV7-9 and J usage is TRBJ2-7; the table names TRBD2, a call not compared with the DNA. The CDR3 region is 18 residues in length, termini included. The germline V gene has CDR1 SEHNR and CDR2 FQNEAQ (reference sequence). The chain's CDR3 is CASSVGPGTSGISYEQCF.

V is TRBV28 and J is TRBJ1-1; no firm D call. Germline V gene data show CDR1 as MDHEN and CDR2 as SYDVKM. Trimming pared 3 bases from V and 2 bases from J, leaving 13 bases between. The CDR3 extends over 15 amino acids. CDR3 in DNA: TGTGCCAGCAGTTTTGCTTGGCAGATCAACACTGAAGCTTTCTTT. This gives the protein CASSFAWQINTEAFF.

This rearrangement joins TRBV5-1 to TRBJ2-5; TRBD2 matches at 14 bases. J was trimmed by 3 bases and V by 0 bases; bases with no gene match: 7. CDR1 is SGHRS, CDR2 YFSETQ, per germline. The CDR3 runs to 18 residues. CDR3: CASSLGGLAGASKETQYF. CDR3 nucleotides: TGCGCCAGCAGCTTGGGGGGACTAGCGGGAGCCAGCAAAGAGACCCAGTACTTC. The full variable domain, its missing parts supplied by reference TRBV5-1 and TRBJ2-5, is KAGVTQTPRYLIKTRGQQVTLSCSPISGHRSVSWYQQTPGQGLQFLFEYFSETQRNKGNFPGRFSGRQFSNSRSEMNVSTLELGDSALYLCASSLGGLAGASKETQYFGPGTRLLVL.

The chain uses TRBV5-1 and TRBJ2-7, with TRBD2 matching over 7 bases. In germline, CDR1 is SGHRS, CDR2 YFSETQ. J was trimmed by 3 bases and V by 4 bases; bases with no gene match: 7. The CDR3 has 14 residues. CDR3 protein: CASSPGGGRYEQYF. CDR3 DNA sequence: TGCGCCAGCAGCCCGGGGGGAGGCCGCTACGAGCAGTACTTC.